This entry features one T cell receptor beta chain sequence. The antigen is not known. This sample is drawn from a study of beta chain features in type 1 diabetes. Study-level findings and limits: A moderate, significant TCRB CDR3 shortening appeared in type 1 diabetes across four CD4+ subsets.

The authors reverse transcribed all of the isolated RNA, so sequencing captured expressed TCRB transcripts. Profiling relied on immunoSEQ multiplex PCR, and the TCRdb table lists in-frame clones only, not all of them. The sample includes 400,000 or so clones, around 10% of them seen just once. Averaging roughly 120 mL, one heparinised blood draw came from each individual donor. Sorted CD4+ subsets: naive, central memory, regulatory, stem cell-like memory (CD45RO/CCR7/CD25/CD127/CD95/CD27 panel). Germline CDR1 is SGHTA and CDR2 is FQGNSA. This CDR3 region has 17 residues. Trimming removed 1 base from V and 0 bases from J, with 13 bases in between.

The chain links TRBV7-2 to TRBJ1-5; D gene ambiguous. The TCR comes from a man between 25 and 39 years old with type 1 diabetes. The sample consisted of central memory CD4+ T cells from blood. The CDR3 DNA follows: TGTGCCAGCAGCTTAGTGGGCGGGCCTTATAGCAATCAGCCCCAGCATTTT. Its protein product is CASSLVGGPYSNQPQHF.